Presented here are 5 T cell receptor beta chains from one specimen sequenced in a study of low-dose radiotherapy and immunotherapy resistance in tumors. Time point specified: after trial treatment. As for treatment: LDRT plus nivolumab, ipilimumab, low-dose cyclophosphamide and aspirin (RACIN trial). TRAV and TRBV primers primed cDNA for both TCRalpha and TCRbeta. TCR amplification used roughly 20 PCR cycles, a constant-region primer and a V-primer adapter. In TCRdb, the reads were re-called with MiXCR into one record per CDR3 protein. Of tens of thousands of distinct CDR3 sequences in the sample, around 20% are singletons; the top ten hold 8% to 10%. Sequences were derived from PBMCs, sampled after low-dose radiotherapy plus immunotherapy. The receptors shown here come from a female donor with ovarian cancer.

The table lists this clonotype with many counts. V usage is TRBV6-2 or TRBV6-3 and J usage is TRBJ2-2; TRBD1 matches at 10 bases. Germline CDR1 is MNHEY and CDR2 is SVGEGT. Losses at the gene ends were 1 base for V and 2 bases for J; bases not matched to a gene: 1. The CDR3 sequence is 16 residues long. This CDR3 reads CASSYWTGGNTGELFF. CDR3 DNA sequence: TGTGCCAGCAGTTACTGGACAGGGGGTAACACCGGGGAGCTGTTTTTT.

This clonotype has ten or more counts. Here the CDR3 reads CASSLGDFQETQYF. The CDR3 DNA follows: TGTGCCAGCAGCTTGGGGGACTTCCAAGAGACCCAGTACTTC. The chain couples TRBV5-8 to TRBJ2-5, with D perhaps TRBD2 (6 bases). This CDR3 region has 14 residues. Trimming removed 0 bases from V and 1 base from J, with 7 bases in between. CDR1 is SGHTS and CDR2 is YDEGEE in the germline V gene.

The sample holds many counts of this clonotype. The chain combines TRBV15 with TRBJ2-7; D is perhaps TRBD1 (7 bases). Germline CDR1 LNHNV, CDR2 YYDKDF (reference sequence). CDR3 length equals 15 residues. Trimming took off 6 bases at V and 6 bases at J, with 21 bases between the two ends. In DNA, the CDR3 is TGTGCCACCAGTCCTCCCCAGGGGGGCGGACGCGAGCAGTACTTC. This gives the protein CATSPPQGGGREQYF.

This clonotype was detected many times. The chain employs TRBV4-1 and TRBJ2-1, with 7 bases aligning to TRBD1. Germline V CDR1 and CDR2: MGHRA, YSYEKL. The CDR3 spans 16 residues. V lost 2 bases, J lost 5 bases, and 9 bases stayed unmatched. This chain's CDR3 is CASSQPRTGDHNEQFF. The CDR3 bases are TGCGCCAGCAGCCAACCCCGGACAGGAGATCACAATGAGCAGTTCTTC.

CDR3 nucleotides: TGTGCCAGCAGCTTTATGACAGGTTTGGCCGGGGAGCTGTTTTTT. Its protein product is CASSFMTGLAGELFF. This chain uses TRBV7-3 with TRBJ2-2, with D perhaps TRBD1 (6 bases). Trimming stripped 3 bases from V and 6 bases from J, with 14 bases between. The germline CDR1 and CDR2 sequences are SGHTA and FQGTGA. This CDR3 region has 15 residues.